This T cell receptor (beta chain) was sequenced for a study of cytomegalovirus exposure and HLA in healthy donors (TCRdb year 2017). Regarding the study in general: According to an earlier analysis of 450 to 650 of the donors, about 179 million T cells yielded roughly 110 million unique TCR beta sequences and approximately 300 Gb of sequence data. The study was designed to test whether signatures of past pathogen exposure could be identified by cataloging public T cell receptors. HLA typing covered class I and class II loci at four-digit resolution. Using immunosequencing, the study profiled T cell repertoires from 500 to 800 subjects and related those repertoires to cytomegalovirus serostatus. A later analysis re-analyzed previously published TCR beta repertoires from approximately 700 donors and added high-resolution HLA genotyping to study TCR occurrence patterns. The study combined high-throughput TCR immunosequencing, statistical association of individual TCRs with disease status, and machine learning to predict cytomegalovirus infection status. Rather than drawing on any new phenotypic data, the later analysis identified candidate immune exposures from TCR beta sequences and the way those sequences occurred across donors. A separate validation cohort of roughly 110 different subjects was used in addition to the roughly 640-subject first cohort. An earlier analysis of several hundred of the donors applied high-throughput TCR beta sequencing to assess whether each TCR beta V gene segment acted as functional or pseudogenic. Because of strong linkage in the cohort, roughly 5 DR-DQ haplotypes were treated as single units for association and clustering. An early release covering around 630 HLA-typed donors comprised roughly 300 gigabases of sequencing data and some 79 million unique TCR sequences. Donor age, sex, ethnicity and CMV serostatus were compiled together with the repertoire data. Among several hundred genotyped donors of the cohort, an average of around 240,000 unique TCR beta nucleotide sequences was sequenced per donor, of which 15% to 20% were non-productive. The number of donors typed differed by locus, with 629-630 for A, B, C, DRB1 and DQB1, 522 for DQA1, over 600 for DPA1, and roughly 450 for DPB1. Of the 398 genotyped donors, about 80% fell in the genetic ancestry cluster associated with self-reported Caucasian donors. All discovery cohort repertoires had been generated on a single sequencing platform. A later genetic analysis used genome-wide SNP genotypes for about 60% of the roughly 670 donors, treating that subset as a discovery cohort. The research as a whole found: The authors suggested that the approach could potentially be generalized to other disease states and immunological phenotypes. The study gave a list of 150 to 200 TCR beta chains associated with cytomegalovirus. In vitro tests confirmed that a few of the cytomegalovirus-associated TCR beta chains recognize cytomegalovirus antigens. Several of the top co-occurrence clusters appeared to be linked to parvovirus B19, influenza, CMV and Epstein-Barr virus, according to a later analysis. Because some donors lacked HLA typing at each locus, the association tests relied only on the typed subset. V-gene and J-gene trimming of TCR beta chains was associated with a missense DCLRE1C variant in a later genetic analysis, and the association was replicated in an independent cohort. In a later analysis, HLA-associated TCR beta chains were found to be more clonally expanded and to have lower generation probabilities than equally common non-associated chains. Across donors, most TCR sequences were observed very rarely, whereas some public TCRs were present in many individuals. According to a later analysis, TCR association rates differed among HLA loci, with DRB1 alleles showing the most associated TCRs and HLA-C alleles showing the fewest. Strong co-occurrence of HLA alleles, especially DR and DQ, made assigning TCR associations to individual alleles difficult. According to a later genetic analysis, donors in an Asian-associated ancestry cluster had fewer N-insertions in productive TCRs than the approximately 700-donor mean. Linkage disequilibrium might explain the correlated functional status among segregating V segments, but an unknown experimental factor could not be excluded. A further reported finding was that TCR beta sequences accurately predicted the HLA-A and HLA-B alleles for most subjects in the first cohort. This cohort had only TCR beta chains sequenced, and the lack of alpha or paired-chain data limited which features could be detected. Most CMV-associated TCR beta chains appeared to be HLA-restricted in a later analysis, and the HLA associations seemed to be driven largely by CMV exposure. Broadly in line with IMGT annotations, most TCR beta V segments showed up in productive rearrangements about 87% or about 30% of the time in an earlier analysis of 587 of the donors. Some IMGT-functional V segments, including TRBV6-2 and TRBV6-3, could not be distinguished by the 87-base-pair reads and were therefore excluded. In both the original and validation cohorts, the classifier was reported to diagnose cytomegalovirus status with high specificity and sensitivity. In a later analysis, around 15,000 TCR beta sequences were associated with specific HLA alleles at a false discovery rate of 0.05. A cluster of highly shared sequence variants was judged likely to be a technical artifact of the sequencing pipeline. For the cohort, immune exposure information was limited to CMV serostatus. Presence/absence analyses assumed roughly uniform sequencing depth across donors, an assumption that may not hold. Because counts were too low, roughly 18 rarely observed V segments, including chromosome 9 orphons, were left out of the earlier analysis of 587 of the donors.

There are 15 amino acids in the CDR3, from cysteine to phenylalanine inclusive. Just the 45-base CDR3 DNA is kept, in frame starting at base 1. Reading the germline V gene gives CDR1 SGHAT and CDR2 FQNNGV. V loses 6 bases, J loses 7 bases, and the germline ends lie 16 bases apart. Remarks on this clone: What antigen it recognizes has not been identified. The record has no base qualities; no much larger clone is one base away.

In total, 630 or so healthy bone marrow donors made up the cohort. At the time of sampling, all cohort members were nominally healthy, though unrecorded immune exposures were likely present. The donor was CMV seronegative and was included in the group of around 320 seronegative cohort members. Every donor gave a peripheral blood sample, and the peripheral blood mononuclear cells from that sample were used for TCR beta sequencing. The Qiagen DNeasy Blood Extraction Kit was used to extract genomic DNA from the blood cell samples. Preparation of the library involved the immunoSEQ multiplex PCR assay. The multiplex PCR relied on a mix of 60 forward primers for TCR Vbeta segments and 13 reverse primers for TCR Jbeta segments. The CDR3 region of rearranged TCR beta genes was amplified from genomic DNA with a multiplex PCR assay. The Illumina HiSeq System was used to sequence the amplified TCR beta libraries as 87-base-pair reads. On the authors' methods: A later analysis tallied tens of millions of unique TCR beta chains across the 700 or so repertoires, and some 10 million of those chains were shared by two or more donors. Raw reads were error-corrected and collapsed into unique sequences by a nearest-neighbor algorithm in which closely related sequences were merged to remove PCR and sequencing errors. Alignment of CDR3 sequences to IMGT reference sequences was used to assign V, D and J gene segments. For a sequence to be retained, a match of at least six nucleotides to both a V gene segment and a J gene segment was required. A rearrangement counted as productive if the CDR3 had no stop codons and remained in frame with V and J, and every other rearrangement counted as non-productive. CDR3 was defined by IMGT convention, running from the second conserved V-encoded cysteine to the conserved J-encoded phenylalanine. The earlier analysis of about 610 of the donors excluded any sequence lacking an unambiguous match to a single V gene segment. In an earlier analysis of a few hundred of the donors, a V segment was called functional when productive rearrangements were above 56.7%, and segregating when the standard deviation between donors exceeded 5%. A statistical classification framework was built for diagnosing cytomegalovirus status from the catalog of TCR beta chain sequences. V and J gene assignment, in a later analysis, came from comparing TCR nucleotide sequences with IMGT/GENE-DB human TR gene sequences. A later analysis assigned CDR3 sequences and most-parsimonious VDJ recombination scenarios with the TCRdist pipeline. In a later analysis, every TCR beta chain was defined by the combination of its CDR3 amino acid sequence and its V-gene family, and reads without a unique V-gene family were dropped. To address suspected cross-contamination and a sequencing artifact, a later analysis removed some 620 highly shared, low-generation-probability nucleotide sequences. For each public chain, a later analysis derived a clonal expansion index from normalized ranks of inferred template counts within each repertoire. A later analysis computed generation probabilities with a VDJ recombination model fitted to out-of-frame rearrangements, and checked the results against IGoR. A later analysis scored TCR-TCR, TCR-HLA and TCR-CMV co-occurrence with hypergeometric tests, applying a repertoire-size bias correction to TCR pairs. A later analysis estimated false discovery rates by permuting HLA or CMV assignments 20 times. A later analysis grouped co-occurring TCRs with DBSCAN, adding TCRdist sequence similarity when clustering within HLA-allele-positive subsets. For co-occurrence clustering, repertoires with fewer than 30,000 or more than 120,000 public chains were excluded, along with several repertoires with anomalous nucleotide sharing. In TCRdb, the immuneACCESS table is reduced to in-frame sequences with V and J assigned. These tables do not hold every clone; where another copy was compared, an unresolved V gene accounts for under half, and the others remain unexplained. V and J calls and clone size are copied from that table; D and trimming were computed from the DNA. Present in this sample are 95,000 to 100,000 clones, about 70% of which were seen just once. The ten largest clones take up less than 2% of the sample.

This receptor was obtained from a woman between 40 and 55 years old in good health and CMV-seronegative. The chain is assembled from TRBV11-2 and TRBJ1-6; TRBD1 could be the D gene, as 6 bases match. Sequenced sample: PBMCs. The DNA sequence is given as TGTGCCAGCAGACGTCCGGGACACACGAATTCACCCCTCCACTTT. Its product reads: CASRRPGHTNSPLHF.